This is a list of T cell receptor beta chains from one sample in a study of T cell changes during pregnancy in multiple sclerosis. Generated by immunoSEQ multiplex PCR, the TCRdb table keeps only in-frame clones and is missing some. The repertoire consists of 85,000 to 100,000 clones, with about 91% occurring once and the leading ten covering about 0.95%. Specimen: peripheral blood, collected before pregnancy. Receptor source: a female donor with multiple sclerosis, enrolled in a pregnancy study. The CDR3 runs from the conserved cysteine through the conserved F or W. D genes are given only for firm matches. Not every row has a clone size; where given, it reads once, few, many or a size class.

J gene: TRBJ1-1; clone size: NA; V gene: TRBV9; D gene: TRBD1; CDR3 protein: CASSARTGTGTEAFF; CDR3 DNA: TGTGCCAGCAGCGCTCGGACAGGGACGGGCACTGAAGCTTTCTTT
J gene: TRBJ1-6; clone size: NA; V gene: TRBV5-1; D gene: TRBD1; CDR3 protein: CASSFHPGQTPSPLHF; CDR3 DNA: TGCGCCAGCAGCTTCCACCCGGGACAGACACCCTCACCCCTCCACTTT
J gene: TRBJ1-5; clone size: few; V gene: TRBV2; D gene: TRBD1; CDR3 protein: CASRKDRANFHQPQHF; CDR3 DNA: TGTGCCAGCAGGAAGGACAGGGCCAATTTCCACCAGCCCCAGCATTTT
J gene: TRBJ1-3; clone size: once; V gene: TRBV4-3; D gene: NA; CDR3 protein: CASSQLFSGNTIYF; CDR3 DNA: TGCGCCAGCAGCCAACTTTTCTCTGGAAACACCATATATTTT
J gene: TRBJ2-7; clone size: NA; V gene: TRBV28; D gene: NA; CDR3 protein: CATSTGFPYKQYF; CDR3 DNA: TGTGCCACGTCGACTGGGTTCCCCTACAAGCAGTACTTC
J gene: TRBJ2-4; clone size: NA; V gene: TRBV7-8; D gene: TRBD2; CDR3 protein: CASSPWLAGGINIQYF; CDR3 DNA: TGTGCCAGCAGCCCCTGGCTAGCGGGAGGCATAAACATTCAGTACTTC
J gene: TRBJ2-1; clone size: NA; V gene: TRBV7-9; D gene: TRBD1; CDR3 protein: CASSSTGSPYNEQFF; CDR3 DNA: TGTGCCAGCAGCTCGACAGGGTCTCCCTACAATGAGCAGTTCTTC
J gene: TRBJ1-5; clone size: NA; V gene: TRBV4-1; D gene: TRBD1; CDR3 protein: CASSQEDRGQPQHF; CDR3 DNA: TGCGCCAGCAGCCAAGAGGACAGGGGACAGCCCCAGCATTTT
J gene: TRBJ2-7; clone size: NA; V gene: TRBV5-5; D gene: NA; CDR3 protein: CASSLAGVVAYEQYF; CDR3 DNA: TGTGCCAGCAGCTTGGCAGGGGTCGTAGCCTACGAGCAGTACTTC
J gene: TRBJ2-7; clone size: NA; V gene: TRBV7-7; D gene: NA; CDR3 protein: CASSLGRGADYEQYF; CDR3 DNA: TGTGCCAGCAGCTTAGGACGGGGGGCGGACTACGAGCAGTACTTC
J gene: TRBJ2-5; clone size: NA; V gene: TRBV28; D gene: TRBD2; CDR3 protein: CASSQLAGGRETQYF; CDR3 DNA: TGTGCCAGCAGCCAACTAGCGGGAGGACGGGAGACCCAGTACTTC
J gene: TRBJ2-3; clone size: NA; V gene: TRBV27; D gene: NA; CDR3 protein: CASSHSGTDTQYF; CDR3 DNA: TGTGCCAGCAGCCACTCGGGCACAGATACGCAGTATTTT